This T cell receptor beta chain derives from a study of a mutant IDH1 vaccine in newly diagnosed glioma. The overall study: Patients received vaccination from 4-6 weeks after radiotherapy alone, or with temozolomide cycles. Study-level points and caveats: Apparently unrelated to pseudoprogression were changes in the top peripheral T cell clonotypes.

This table comes from immunoSEQ multiplex PCR, and its TCRdb copy is limited to in-frame clones, with some not included. The table lists 95,000 to 120,000 clones, roughly 90% of them singletons. Notes on this clone: Its antigen is unknown.

Time point defined: week 11, during vaccination. Each dose delivered 300 ug of mutant IDH1 20-mer peptide subcutaneously with imiquimod. The donors' diagnosis was new WHO grade 3 or 4 astrocytoma that was IDH1-mutant and ATRX-lost. Germline values: CDR1 SEHNR, CDR2 FQNEAQ (reference sequence). The CDR3 covers 14 residues. V was cut by 4 bases and J by 6 bases, with 16 bases left in between. Sequenced material: PBMCs, taken from a glioma patient whose treatment included an IDH1 peptide vaccine. The sequence was obtained from a woman aged 45-59 years with glioma. V gene TRBV7-9 combines with J gene TRBJ2-7; tentatively, D is TRBD1 (6 bases). CDR3 amino acids: CASSSPGGPGEQYF. The CDR3 DNA follows: TGTGCCAGCAGCTCCCCTGGGGGCCCCGGCGAGCAGTACTTC. Variable domain in full (rest from reference TRBV7-9 and TRBJ2-7): DTGVSQNPRHKITKRGQNVTFRCDPISEHNRLYWYRQTLGQGPEFLTYFQNEAQLEKSRLLSDRFSAERPKGSFSTLEIQRTEQGDSAMYLCASSSPGGPGEQYFGPGTRLTVT.